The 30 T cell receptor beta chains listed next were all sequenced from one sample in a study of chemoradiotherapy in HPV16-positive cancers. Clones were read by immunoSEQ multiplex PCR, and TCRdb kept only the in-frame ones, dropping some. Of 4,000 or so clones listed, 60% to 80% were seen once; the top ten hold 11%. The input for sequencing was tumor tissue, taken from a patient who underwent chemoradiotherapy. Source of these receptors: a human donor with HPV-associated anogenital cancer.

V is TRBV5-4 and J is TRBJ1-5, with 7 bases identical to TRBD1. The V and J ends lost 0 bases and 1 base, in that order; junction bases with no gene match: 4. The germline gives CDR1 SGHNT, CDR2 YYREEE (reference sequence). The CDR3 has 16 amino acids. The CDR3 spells CASSLGGRGSNQPQHF. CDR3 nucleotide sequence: TGTGCCAGCAGCTTGGGGGGCAGGGGGAGCAATCAGCCCCAGCATTTT.

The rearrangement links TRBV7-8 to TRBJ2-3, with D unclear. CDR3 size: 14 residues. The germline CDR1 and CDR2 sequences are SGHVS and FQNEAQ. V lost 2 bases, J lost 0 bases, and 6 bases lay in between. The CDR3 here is CASSLLLSTDTQYF. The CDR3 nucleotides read TGTGCCAGCAGCTTACTACTAAGCACAGATACGCAGTATTTT.

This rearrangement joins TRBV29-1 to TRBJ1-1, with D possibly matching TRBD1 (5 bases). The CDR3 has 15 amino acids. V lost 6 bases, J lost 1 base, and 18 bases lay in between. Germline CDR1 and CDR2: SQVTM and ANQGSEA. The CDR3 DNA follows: TGCAGCGTCTCACCTCCAGGACACCGGAACACTGAAGCTTTCTTT. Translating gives CSVSPPGHRNTEAFF.

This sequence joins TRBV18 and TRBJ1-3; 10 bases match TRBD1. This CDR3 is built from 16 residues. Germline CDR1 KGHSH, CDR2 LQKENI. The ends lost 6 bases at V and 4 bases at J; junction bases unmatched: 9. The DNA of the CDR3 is TGTGCCAGCTCGATTCGACAGGGGGCTGACGGAAACACCATATATTTT. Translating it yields CASSIRQGADGNTIYF.

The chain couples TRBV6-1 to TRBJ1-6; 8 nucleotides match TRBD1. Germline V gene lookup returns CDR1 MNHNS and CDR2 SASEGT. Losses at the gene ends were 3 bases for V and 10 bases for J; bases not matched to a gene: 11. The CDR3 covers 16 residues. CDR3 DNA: TGTGCCAGCAGTGAGTCCCAAGGACAGGGAGGATCACCCCTCCACTTT. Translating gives CASSESQGQGGSPLHF.

The CDR3 sequence is CASSPQREDTQYF. The CDR3 coding sequence is TGTGCCAGCTCACCACAAAGAGAGGATACGCAGTATTTT. The chain recombines TRBV18 with TRBJ2-3; D gene uncertain. This CDR3 has 13 residues. Per the germline V gene, CDR1 is KGHSH and CDR2 is LQKENI. The V end lost 1 base, the J end lost 6 bases, and 8 bases lay between the germline ends.

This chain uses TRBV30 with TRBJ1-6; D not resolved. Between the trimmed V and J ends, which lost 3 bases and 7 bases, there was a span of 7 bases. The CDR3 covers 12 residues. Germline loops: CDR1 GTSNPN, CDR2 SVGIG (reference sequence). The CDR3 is CAWSLSNSPLHF. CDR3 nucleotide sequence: TGTGCCTGGAGCTTAAGCAATTCACCCCTCCACTTT.

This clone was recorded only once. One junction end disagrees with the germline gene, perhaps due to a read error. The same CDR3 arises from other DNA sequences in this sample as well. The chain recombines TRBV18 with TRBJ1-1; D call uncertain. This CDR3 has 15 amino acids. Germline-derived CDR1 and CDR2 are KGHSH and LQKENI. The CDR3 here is CASSPGAQLNTEAFF. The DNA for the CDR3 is TGTGCCAGCTCACCGGGCGCGCAACTGAATACTGAAGCTTTCTTT.

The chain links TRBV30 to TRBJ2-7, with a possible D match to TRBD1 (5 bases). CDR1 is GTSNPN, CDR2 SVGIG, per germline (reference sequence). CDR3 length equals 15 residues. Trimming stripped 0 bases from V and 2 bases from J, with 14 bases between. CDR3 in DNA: TGTGCCTGGAGTGTTCCCTACACAGGAACCTACGAGCAGTACTTC. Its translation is CAWSVPYTGTYEQYF.

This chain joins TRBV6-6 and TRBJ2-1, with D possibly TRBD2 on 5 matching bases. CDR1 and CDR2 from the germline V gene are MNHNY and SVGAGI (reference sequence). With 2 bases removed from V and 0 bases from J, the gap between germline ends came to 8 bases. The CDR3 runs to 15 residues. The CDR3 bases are TGTGCCAGCAGTTACACGGGAAGCTCCTACAATGAGCAGTTCTTC. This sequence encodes CASSYTGSSYNEQFF.

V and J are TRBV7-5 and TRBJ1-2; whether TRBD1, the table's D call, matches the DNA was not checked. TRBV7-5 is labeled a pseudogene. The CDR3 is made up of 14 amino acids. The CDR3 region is CVRSIWDIRHGYTF. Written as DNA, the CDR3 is TGTGTCAGAAGCATTTGGGACATTCGCCATGGCTACACCTTC.

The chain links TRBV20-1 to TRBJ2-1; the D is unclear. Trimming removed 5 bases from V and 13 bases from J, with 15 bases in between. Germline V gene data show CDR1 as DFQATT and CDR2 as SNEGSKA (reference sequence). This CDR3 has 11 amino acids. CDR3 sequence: CSAGVGPSQFF. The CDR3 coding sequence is TGCAGTGCTGGGGTAGGACCCTCACAGTTCTTC.

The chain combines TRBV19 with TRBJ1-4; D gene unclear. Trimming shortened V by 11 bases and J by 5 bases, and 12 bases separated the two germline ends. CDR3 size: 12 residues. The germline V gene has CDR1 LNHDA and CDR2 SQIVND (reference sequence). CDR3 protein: CARRGVNEKLFF. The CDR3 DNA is TGTGCCCGTCGGGGAGTCAATGAAAAACTGTTTTTT. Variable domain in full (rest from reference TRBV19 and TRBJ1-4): DGGITQSPKYLFRKEGQNVTLSCEQNLNHDAMYWYRQDPGQGLRLIYYSQIVNDFQKGDIAEGYSVSREKKESFPLTVTSAQKNPTAFYLCARRGVNEKLFFGSGTQLSVL.

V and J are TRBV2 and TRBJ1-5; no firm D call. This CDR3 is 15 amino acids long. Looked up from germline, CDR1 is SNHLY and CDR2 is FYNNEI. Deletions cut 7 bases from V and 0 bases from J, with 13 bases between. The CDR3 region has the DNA TGTGCCAGCAAGCCGAAAGCATATAGCAATCAGCCCCAGCATTTT. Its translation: CASKPKAYSNQPQHF.

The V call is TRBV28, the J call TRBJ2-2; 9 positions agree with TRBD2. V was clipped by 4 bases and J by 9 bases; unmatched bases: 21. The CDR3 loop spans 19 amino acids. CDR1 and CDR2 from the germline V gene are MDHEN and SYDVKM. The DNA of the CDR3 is TGTGCCAGCAGTTACGGGCTTTTAGGTAGCGGGGGCCTGAAGCGGGAGCTGTTTTTT. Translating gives CASSYGLLGSGGLKRELFF.

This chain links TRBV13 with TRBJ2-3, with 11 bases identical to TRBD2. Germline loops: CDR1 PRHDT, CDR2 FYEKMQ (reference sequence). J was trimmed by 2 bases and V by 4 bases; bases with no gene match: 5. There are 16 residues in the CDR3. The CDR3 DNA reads TGTGCCAGCAGCTCAAGACTAGCGGGATCCACAGATACGCAGTATTTT. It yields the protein CASSSRLAGSTDTQYF. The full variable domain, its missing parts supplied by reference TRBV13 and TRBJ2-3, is AAGVIQSPRHLIKEKRETATLKCYPIPRHDTVYWYQQGPGQDPQFLISFYEKMQSDKGSIPDRFSAQQFSDYHSELNMSSLELGDSALYFCASSSRLAGSTDTQYFGPGTRLTVL.

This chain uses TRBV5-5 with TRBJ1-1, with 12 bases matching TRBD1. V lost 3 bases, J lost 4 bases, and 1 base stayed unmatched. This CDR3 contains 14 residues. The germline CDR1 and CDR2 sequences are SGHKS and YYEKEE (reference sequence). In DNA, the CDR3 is TGTGCCAGCAGCTGGGGACAGGGGGCCACTGAAGCTTTCTTT. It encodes CASSWGQGATEAFF.

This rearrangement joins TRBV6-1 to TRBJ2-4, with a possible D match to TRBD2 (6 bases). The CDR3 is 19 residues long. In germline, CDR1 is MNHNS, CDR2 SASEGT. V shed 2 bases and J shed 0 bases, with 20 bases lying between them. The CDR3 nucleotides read TGTGCCAGCAGTGAACGGATGGAGGGCGCTGACCTAGCCAAAAACATTCAGTACTTC. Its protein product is CASSERMEGADLAKNIQYF.

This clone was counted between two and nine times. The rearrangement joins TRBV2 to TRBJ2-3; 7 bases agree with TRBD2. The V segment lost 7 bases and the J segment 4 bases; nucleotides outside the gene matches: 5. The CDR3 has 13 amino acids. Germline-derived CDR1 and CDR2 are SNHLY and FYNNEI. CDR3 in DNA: TGTGCCAGCATTAGGACTAGGTCAGATACGCAGTATTTT. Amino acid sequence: CASIRTRSDTQYF. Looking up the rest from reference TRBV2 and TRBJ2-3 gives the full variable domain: EPEVTQTPSHQVTQMGQEVILRCVPISNHLYFYWYRQILGQKVEFLVSFYNNEISEKSEIFDDQFSVERPDGSNFTLKIRSTKLEDSAMYFCASIRTRSDTQYFGPGTRLTVL.

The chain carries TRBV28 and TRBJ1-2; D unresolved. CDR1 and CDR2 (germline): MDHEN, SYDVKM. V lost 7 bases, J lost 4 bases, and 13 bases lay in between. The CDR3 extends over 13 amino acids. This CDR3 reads CASTQFLSYGYTF. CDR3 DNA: TGTGCCAGCACCCAGTTTCTCTCCTATGGCTACACCTTC.

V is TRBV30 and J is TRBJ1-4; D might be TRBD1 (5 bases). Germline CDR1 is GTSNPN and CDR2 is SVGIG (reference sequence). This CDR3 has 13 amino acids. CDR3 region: CGTGDLLEEKLFF. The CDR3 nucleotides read TGTGGAACCGGGGACCTCCTGGAGGAAAAACTGTTTTTT.

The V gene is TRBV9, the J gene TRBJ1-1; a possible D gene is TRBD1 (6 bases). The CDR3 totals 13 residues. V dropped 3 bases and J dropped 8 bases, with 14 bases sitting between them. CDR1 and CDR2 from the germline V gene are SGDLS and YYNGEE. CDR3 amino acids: CASSAGKGVEAFF. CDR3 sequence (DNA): TGTGCCAGCAGCGCCGGGAAGGGGGTAGAAGCTTTCTTT.

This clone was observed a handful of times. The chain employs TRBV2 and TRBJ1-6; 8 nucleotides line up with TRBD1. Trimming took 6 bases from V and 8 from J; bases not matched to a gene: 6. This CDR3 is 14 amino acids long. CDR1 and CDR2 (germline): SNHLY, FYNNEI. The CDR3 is CASRKDRADSPLHF. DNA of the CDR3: TGTGCCAGCAGGAAGGACAGGGCTGATTCACCCCTCCACTTT.

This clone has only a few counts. The CDR3 reads CASTAGLTGELFF. Here the CDR3 DNA reads TGCGCCAGCACTGCAGGGTTGACCGGGGAGCTGTTTTTT. This sequence joins TRBV10-1 and TRBJ2-2, with D perhaps TRBD1 (5 bases). Trimming removed 7 bases at V and 5 bases at J, with 11 bases between. This CDR3 has 13 amino acids. The germline V gene encodes CDR1 WNHNN and CDR2 SYGVQD (reference sequence).

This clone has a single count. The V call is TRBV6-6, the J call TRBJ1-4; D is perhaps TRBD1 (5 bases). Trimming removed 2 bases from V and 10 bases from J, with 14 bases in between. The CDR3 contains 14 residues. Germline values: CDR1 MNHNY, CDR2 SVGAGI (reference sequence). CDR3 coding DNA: TGTGCCAGCAGTTACGATCCGGGGGGAGGAAAACTGTTTTTT. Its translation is CASSYDPGGGKLFF.

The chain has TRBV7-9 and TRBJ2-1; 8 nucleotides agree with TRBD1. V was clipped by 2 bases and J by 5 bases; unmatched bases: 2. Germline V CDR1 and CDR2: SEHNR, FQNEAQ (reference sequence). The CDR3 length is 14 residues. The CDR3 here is CASSLTQGDNEQFF. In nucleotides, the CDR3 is TGTGCCAGCAGCTTAACACAGGGGGACAATGAGCAGTTCTTC.

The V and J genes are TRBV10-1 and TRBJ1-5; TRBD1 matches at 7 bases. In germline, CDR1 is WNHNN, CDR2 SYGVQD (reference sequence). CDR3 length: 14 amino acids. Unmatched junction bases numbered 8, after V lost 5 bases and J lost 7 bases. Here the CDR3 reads CASSQRQGRQPQHF. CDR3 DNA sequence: TGCGCCAGCAGTCAACGACAGGGCAGGCAGCCCCAGCATTTT.

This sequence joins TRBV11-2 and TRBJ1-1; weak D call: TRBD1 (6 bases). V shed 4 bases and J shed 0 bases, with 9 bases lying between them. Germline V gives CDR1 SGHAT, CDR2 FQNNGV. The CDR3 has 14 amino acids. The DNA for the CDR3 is TGTGCCAGCAGCTCCAGGGGCATGAACACTGAAGCTTTCTTT. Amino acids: CASSSRGMNTEAFF.

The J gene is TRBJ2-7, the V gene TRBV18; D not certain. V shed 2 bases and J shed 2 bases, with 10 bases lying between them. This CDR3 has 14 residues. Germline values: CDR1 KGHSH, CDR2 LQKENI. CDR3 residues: CASSPVTEAYEQYF. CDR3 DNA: TGTGCCAGCTCACCAGTAACAGAAGCCTACGAGCAGTACTTC.

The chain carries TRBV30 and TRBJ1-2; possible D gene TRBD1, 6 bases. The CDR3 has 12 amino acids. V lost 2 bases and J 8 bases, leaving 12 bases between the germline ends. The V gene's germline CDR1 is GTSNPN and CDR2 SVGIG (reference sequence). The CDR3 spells CAWSRDTGGYTF. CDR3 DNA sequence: TGTGCCTGGAGTCGGGACACTGGAGGCTACACCTTC.